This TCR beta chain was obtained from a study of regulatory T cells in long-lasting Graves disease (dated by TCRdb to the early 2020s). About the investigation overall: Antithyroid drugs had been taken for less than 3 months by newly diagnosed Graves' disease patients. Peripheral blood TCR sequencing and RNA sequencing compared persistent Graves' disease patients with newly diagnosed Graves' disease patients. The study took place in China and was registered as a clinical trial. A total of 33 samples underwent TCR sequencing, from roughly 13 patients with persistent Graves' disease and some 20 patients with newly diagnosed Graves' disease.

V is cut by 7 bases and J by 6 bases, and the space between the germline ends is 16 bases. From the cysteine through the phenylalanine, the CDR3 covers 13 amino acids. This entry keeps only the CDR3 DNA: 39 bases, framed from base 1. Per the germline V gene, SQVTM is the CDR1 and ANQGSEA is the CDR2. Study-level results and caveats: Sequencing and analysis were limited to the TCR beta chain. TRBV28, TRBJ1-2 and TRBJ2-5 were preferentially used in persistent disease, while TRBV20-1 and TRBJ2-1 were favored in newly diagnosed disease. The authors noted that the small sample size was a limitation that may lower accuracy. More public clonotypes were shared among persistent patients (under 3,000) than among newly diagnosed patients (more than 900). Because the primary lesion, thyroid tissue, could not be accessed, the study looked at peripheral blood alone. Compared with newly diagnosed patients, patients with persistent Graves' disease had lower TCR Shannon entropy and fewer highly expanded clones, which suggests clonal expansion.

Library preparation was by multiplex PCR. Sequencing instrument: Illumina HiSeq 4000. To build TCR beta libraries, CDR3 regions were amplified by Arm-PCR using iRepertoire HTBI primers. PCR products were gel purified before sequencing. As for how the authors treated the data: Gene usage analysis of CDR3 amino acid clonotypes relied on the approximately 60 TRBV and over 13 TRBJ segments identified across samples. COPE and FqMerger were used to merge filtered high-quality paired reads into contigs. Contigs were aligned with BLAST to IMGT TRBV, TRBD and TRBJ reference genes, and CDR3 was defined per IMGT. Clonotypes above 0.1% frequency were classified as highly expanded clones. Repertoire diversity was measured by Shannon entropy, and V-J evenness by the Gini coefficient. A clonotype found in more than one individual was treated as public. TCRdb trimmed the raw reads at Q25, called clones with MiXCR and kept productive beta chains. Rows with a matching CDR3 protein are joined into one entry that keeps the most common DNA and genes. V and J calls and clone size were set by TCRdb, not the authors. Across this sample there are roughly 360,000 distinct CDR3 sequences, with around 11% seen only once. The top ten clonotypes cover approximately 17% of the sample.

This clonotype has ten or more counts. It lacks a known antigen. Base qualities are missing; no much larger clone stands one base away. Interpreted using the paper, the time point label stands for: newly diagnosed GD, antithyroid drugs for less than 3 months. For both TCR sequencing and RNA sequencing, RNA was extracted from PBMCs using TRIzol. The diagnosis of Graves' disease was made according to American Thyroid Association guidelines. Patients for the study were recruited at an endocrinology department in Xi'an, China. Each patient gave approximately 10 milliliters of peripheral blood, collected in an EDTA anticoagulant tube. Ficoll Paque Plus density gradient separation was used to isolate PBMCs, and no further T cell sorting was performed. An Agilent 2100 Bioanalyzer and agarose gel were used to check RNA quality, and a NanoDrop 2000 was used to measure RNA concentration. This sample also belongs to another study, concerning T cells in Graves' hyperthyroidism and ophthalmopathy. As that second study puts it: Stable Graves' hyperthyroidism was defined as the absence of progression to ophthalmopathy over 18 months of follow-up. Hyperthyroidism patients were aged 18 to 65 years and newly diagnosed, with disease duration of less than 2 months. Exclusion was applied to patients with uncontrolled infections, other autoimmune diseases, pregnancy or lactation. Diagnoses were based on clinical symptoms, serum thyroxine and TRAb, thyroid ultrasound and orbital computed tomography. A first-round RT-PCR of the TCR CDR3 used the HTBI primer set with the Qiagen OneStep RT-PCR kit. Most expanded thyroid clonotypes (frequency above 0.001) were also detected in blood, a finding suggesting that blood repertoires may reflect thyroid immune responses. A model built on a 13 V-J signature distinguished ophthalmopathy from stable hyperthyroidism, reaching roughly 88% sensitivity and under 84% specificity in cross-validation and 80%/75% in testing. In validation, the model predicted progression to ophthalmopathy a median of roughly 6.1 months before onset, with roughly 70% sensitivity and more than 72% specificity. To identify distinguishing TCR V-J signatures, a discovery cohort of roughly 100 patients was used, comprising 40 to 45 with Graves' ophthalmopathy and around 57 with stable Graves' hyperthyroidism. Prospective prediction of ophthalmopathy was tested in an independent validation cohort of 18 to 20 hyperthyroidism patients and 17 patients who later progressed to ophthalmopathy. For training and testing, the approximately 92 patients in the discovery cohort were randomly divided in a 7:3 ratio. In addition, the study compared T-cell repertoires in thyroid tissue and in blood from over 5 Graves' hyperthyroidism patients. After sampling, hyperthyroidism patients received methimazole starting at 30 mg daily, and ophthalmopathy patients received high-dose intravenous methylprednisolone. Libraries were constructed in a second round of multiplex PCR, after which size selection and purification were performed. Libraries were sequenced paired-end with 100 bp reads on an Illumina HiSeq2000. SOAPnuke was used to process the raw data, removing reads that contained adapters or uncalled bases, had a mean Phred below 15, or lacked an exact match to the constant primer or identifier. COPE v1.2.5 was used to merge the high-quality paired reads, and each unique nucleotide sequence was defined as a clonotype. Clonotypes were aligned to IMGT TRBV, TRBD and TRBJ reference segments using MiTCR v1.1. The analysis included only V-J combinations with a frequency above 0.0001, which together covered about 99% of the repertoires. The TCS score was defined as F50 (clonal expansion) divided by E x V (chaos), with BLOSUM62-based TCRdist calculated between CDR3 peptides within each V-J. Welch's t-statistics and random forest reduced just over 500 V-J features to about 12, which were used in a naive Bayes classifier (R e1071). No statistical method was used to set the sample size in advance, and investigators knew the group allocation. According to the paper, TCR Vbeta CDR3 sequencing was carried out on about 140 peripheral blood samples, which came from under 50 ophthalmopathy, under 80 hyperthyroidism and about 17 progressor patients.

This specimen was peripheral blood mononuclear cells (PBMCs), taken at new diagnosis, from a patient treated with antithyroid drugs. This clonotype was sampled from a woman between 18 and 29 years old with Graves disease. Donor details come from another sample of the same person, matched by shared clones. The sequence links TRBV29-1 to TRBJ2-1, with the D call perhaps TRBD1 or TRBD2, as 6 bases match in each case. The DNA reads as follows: TGCAGCGGTCGGGGGCCGCTTCTCAATGAGCAGTTCTTC. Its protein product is CSGRGPLLNEQFF.